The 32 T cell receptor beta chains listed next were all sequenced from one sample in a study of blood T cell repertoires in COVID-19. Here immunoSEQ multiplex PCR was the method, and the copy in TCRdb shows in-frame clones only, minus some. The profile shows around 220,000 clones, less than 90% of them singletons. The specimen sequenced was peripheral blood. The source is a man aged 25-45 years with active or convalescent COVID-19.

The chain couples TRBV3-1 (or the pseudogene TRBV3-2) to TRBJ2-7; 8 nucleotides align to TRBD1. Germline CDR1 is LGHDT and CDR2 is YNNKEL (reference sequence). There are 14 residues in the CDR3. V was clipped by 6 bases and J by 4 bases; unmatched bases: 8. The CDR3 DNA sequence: TGTGCCAGCAGTCGCGGCAGGGGGCTGTACGAGCAGTACTTC. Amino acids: CASSRGRGLYEQYF.

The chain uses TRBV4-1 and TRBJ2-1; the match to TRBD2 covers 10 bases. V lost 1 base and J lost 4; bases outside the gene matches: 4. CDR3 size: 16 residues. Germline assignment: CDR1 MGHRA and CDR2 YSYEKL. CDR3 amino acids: CASSQGSGGRYNEQFF. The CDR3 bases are TGCGCCAGCAGCCAAGGTAGCGGGGGGCGTTACAATGAGCAGTTCTTC.

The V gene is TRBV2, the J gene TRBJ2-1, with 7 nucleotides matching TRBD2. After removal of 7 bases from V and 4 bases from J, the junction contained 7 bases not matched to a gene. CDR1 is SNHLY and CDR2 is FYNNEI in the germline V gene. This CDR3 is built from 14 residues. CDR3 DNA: TGTGCCAGCACAAGGCTAGCGGCTTACAATGAGCAGTTCTTC. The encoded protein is CASTRLAAYNEQFF.

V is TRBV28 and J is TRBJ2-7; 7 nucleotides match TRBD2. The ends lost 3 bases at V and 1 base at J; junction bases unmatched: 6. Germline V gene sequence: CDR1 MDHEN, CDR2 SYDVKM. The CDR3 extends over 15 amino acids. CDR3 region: CASSFGGLGSYEQYF. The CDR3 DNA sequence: TGTGCCAGCAGTTTTGGAGGACTAGGGTCCTACGAGCAGTACTTC.

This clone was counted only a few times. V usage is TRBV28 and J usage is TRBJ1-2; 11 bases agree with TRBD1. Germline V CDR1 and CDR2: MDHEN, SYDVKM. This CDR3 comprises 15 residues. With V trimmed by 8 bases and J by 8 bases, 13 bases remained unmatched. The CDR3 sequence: CASLPQDRGLYGYTF. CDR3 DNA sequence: TGTGCCAGCCTTCCCCAGGACAGGGGGCTTTACGGCTACACCTTC.

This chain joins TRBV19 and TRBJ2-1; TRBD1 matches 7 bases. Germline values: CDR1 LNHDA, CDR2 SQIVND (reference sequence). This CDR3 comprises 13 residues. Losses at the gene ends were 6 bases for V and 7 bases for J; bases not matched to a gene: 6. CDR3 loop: CASSPQQGNEQFF. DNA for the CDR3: TGTGCCAGTAGCCCCCAACAGGGGAATGAGCAGTTCTTC.

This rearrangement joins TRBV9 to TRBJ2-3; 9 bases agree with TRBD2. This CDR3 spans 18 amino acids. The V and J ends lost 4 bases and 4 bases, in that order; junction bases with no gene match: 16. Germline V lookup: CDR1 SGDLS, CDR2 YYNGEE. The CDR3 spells CASSLRGSGGSRADTQYF. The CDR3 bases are TGTGCCAGCAGCCTCAGGGGTAGCGGGGGAAGTCGAGCAGATACGCAGTATTTT.

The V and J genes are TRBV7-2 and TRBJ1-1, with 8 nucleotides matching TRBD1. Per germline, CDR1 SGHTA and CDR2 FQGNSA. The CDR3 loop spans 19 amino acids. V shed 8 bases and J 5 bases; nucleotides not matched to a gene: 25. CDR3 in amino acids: CASSRSLNRLTGDGTEAFF. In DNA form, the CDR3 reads TGTGCCAGCTCTAGAAGTTTAAACCGGCTGACAGGGGACGGAACTGAAGCTTTCTTT.

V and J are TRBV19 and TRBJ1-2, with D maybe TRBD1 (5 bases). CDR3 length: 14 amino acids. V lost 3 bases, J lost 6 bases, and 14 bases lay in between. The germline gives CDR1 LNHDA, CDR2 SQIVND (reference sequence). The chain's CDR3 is CASSIGPGRDGYTF. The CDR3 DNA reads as TGTGCCAGTAGTATTGGCCCAGGGAGGGATGGCTACACCTTC.

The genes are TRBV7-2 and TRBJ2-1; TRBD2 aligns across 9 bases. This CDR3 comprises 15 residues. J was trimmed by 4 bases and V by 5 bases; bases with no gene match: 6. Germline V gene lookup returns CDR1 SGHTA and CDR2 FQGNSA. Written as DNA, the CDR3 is TGTGCCAGCAGCCGTAGCGGGAGCGCGTACAATGAGCAGTTCTTC. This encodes CASSRSGSAYNEQFF.

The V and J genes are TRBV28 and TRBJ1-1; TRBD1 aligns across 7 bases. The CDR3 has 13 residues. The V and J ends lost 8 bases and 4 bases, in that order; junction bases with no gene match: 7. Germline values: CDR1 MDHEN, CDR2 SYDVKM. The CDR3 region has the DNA TGTGCCAGCGTAACAGGGGCCGGCACTGAAGCTTTCTTT. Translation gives CASVTGAGTEAFF.

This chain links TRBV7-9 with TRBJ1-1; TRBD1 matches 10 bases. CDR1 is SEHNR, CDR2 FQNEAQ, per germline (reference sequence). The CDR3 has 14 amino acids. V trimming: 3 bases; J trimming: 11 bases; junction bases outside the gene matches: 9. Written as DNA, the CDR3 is TGTGCCAGCAGCTTTCCGGGACAGGGGATTTCGGCTTTCTTT. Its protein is CASSFPGQGISAFF.

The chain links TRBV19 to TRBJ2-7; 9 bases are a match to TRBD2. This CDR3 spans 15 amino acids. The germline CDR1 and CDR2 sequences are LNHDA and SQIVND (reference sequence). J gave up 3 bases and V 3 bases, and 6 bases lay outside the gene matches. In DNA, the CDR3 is TGTGCCAGTAGTATGGGAGCGGGGGGTTTCTACGAGCAGTACTTC. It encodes CASSMGAGGFYEQYF.

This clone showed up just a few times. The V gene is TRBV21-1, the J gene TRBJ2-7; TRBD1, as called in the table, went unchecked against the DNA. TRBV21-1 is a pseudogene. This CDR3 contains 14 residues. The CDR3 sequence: CASSKVAQNYEQYF. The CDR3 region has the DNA TGTGCCAGCAGCAAAGTGGCCCAGAACTACGAGCAGTACTTC.

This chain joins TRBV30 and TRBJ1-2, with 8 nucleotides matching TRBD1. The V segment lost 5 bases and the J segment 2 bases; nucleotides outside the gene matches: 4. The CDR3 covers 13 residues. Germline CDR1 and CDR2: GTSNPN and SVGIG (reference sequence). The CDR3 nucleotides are TGTGCCTGGTACGACAGGGGAAACTATGGCTACACCTTC. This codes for CAWYDRGNYGYTF. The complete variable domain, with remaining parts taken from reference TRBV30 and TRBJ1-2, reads SQTIHQWPATLVQPVGSPLSLECTVEGTSNPNLYWYRQAAGRGLQLLFYSVGIGQISSEVPQNLSASRPQDRQFILSSKKLLLSDSGFYLCAWYDRGNYGYTFGSGTRLTVV.

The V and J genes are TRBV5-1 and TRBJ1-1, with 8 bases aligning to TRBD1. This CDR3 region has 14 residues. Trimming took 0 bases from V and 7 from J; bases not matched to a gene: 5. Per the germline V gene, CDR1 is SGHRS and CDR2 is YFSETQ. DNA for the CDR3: TGCGCCAGCAGCTTGGTAGGACAGGGAATTGAAGCTTTCTTT. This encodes CASSLVGQGIEAFF. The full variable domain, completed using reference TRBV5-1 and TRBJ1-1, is KAGVTQTPRYLIKTRGQQVTLSCSPISGHRSVSWYQQTPGQGLQFLFEYFSETQRNKGNFPGRFSGRQFSNSRSEMNVSTLELGDSALYLCASSLVGQGIEAFFGQGTRLTVV.

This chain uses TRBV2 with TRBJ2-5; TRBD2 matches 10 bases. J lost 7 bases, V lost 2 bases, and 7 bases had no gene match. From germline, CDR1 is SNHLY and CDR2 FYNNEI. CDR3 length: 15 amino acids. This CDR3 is CASSELASGSGTQYF. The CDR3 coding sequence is TGTGCCAGCAGTGAACTGGCTAGCGGGAGTGGGACCCAGTACTTC.

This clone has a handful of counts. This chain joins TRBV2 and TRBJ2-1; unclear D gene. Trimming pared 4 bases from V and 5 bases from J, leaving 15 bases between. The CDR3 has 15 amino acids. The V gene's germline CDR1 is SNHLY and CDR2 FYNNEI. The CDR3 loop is CASSGVWLENNEQFF. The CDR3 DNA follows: TGTGCCAGCAGTGGAGTCTGGCTAGAAAACAATGAGCAGTTCTTC.

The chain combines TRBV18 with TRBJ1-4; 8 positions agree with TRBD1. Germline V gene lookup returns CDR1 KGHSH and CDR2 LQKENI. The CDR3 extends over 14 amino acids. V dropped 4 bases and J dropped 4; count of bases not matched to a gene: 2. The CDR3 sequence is CASSRQGINEKLFF. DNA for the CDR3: TGTGCCAGCTCACGACAGGGGATTAATGAAAAACTGTTTTTT. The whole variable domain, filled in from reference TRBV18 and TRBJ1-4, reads NAGVMQNPRHLVRRRGQEARLRCSPMKGHSHVYWYRQLPEEGLKFMVYLQKENIIDESGMPKERFSAEFPKEGPSILRIQQVVRGDSAAYFCASSRQGINEKLFFGSGTQLSVL.

CDR3 DNA: TGTGCCAGCAGTTTAACGACTAGCGGGAGCTACGAGCAGTACTTC. Translated: CASSLTTSGSYEQYF. The chain couples TRBV27 to TRBJ2-7; 12 positions match TRBD2. This CDR3 is 15 amino acids long. The V gene end was trimmed by 2 bases and the J gene end by 3 bases; junction bases not matched to a gene: 2. CDR1 MNHEY and CDR2 SMNVEV come from the germline V gene (reference sequence).

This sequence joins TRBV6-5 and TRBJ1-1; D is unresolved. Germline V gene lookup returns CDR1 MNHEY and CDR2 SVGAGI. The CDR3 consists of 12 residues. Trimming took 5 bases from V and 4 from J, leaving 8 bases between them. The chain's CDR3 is CASSPLVTEAFF. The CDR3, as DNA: TGTGCCAGCAGTCCCCTAGTCACTGAAGCTTTCTTT.

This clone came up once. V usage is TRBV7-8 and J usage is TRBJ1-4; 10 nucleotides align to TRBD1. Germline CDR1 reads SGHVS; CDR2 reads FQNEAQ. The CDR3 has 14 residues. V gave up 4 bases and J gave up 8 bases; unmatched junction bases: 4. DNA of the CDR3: TGTGCCAGCAGCTGGACAGGGGGAGCAGAAAAACTGTTTTTT. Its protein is CASSWTGGAEKLFF.

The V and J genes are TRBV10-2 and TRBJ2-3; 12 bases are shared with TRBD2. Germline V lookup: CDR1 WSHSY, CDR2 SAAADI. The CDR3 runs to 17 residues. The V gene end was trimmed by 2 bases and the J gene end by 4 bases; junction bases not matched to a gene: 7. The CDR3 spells CASSENLAGGLADTQYF. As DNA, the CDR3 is TGCGCCAGCAGTGAGAACCTAGCGGGGGGGCTCGCAGATACGCAGTATTTT.

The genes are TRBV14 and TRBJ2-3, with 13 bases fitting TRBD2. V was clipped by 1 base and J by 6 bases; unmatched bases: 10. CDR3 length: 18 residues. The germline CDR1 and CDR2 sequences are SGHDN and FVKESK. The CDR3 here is CASSQGLAGGTTVDTQYF. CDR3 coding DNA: TGTGCCAGCAGCCAAGGACTAGCGGGAGGCACCACTGTGGATACGCAGTATTTT.

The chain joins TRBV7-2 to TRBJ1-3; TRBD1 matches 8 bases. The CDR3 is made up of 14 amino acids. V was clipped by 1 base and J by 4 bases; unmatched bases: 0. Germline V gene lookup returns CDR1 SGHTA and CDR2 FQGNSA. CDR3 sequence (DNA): TGTGCCAGCAGCTTAGGGACAGGGGGAAACACCATATATTTT. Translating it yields CASSLGTGGNTIYF.

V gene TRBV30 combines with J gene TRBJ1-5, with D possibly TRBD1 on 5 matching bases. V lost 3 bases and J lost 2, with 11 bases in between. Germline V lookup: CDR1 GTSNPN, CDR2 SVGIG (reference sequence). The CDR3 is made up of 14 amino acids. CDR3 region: CAWSVARGNQPQHF. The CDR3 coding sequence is TGTGCCTGGAGCGTTGCCAGGGGCAATCAGCCCCAGCATTTT.

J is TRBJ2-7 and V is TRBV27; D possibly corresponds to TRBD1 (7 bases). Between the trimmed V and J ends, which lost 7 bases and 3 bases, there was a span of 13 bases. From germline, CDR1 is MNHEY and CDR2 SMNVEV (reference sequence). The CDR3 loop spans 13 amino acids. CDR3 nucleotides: TGTGCCAGCACAGGGGGGCAGGACTACGAGCAGTACTTC. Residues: CASTGGQDYEQYF.

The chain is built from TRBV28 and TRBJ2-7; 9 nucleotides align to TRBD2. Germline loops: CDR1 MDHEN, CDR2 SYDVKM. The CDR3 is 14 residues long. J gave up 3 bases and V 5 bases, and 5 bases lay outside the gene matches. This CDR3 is CASSRGRALYEQYF. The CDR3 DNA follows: TGTGCCAGCAGTCGCGGGAGGGCCCTCTACGAGCAGTACTTC.

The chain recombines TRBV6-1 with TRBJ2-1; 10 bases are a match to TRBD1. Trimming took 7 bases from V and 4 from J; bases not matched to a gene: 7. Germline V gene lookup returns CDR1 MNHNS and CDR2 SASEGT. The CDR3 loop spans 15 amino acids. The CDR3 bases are TGTGCCAGCAACGGACCGGGACAGGGGTACAATGAGCAGTTCTTC. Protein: CASNGPGQGYNEQFF.

This CDR3 reads CASSLDRLNPNQPQHF. In nucleotides, the CDR3 is TGTGCCAGCAGCTTAGACAGACTAAACCCCAATCAGCCCCAGCATTTT. The chain carries TRBV7-9 and TRBJ1-5; D gene unclear. V was shortened by 1 base and J by 3 bases, with 13 bases between the two germline ends. CDR3 length equals 16 residues. Germline CDR1 SEHNR, CDR2 FQNEAQ (reference sequence).

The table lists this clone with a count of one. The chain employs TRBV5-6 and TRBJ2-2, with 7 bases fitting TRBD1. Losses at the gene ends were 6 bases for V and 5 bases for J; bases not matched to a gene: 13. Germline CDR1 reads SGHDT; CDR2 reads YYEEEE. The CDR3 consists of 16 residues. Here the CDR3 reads CASKAVRTGPTGELFF. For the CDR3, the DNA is TGTGCCAGCAAGGCCGTCAGGACAGGACCGACCGGGGAGCTGTTTTTT.

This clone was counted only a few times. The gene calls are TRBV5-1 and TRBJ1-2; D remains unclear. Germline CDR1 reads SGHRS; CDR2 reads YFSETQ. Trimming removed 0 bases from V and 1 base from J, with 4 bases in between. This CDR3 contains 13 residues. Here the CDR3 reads CASSLDSNYGYTF. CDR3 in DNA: TGCGCCAGCAGCTTGGACAGTAACTATGGCTACACCTTC. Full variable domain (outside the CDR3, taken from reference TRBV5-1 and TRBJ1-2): KAGVTQTPRYLIKTRGQQVTLSCSPISGHRSVSWYQQTPGQGLQFLFEYFSETQRNKGNFPGRFSGRQFSNSRSEMNVSTLELGDSALYLCASSLDSNYGYTFGSGTRLTVV.